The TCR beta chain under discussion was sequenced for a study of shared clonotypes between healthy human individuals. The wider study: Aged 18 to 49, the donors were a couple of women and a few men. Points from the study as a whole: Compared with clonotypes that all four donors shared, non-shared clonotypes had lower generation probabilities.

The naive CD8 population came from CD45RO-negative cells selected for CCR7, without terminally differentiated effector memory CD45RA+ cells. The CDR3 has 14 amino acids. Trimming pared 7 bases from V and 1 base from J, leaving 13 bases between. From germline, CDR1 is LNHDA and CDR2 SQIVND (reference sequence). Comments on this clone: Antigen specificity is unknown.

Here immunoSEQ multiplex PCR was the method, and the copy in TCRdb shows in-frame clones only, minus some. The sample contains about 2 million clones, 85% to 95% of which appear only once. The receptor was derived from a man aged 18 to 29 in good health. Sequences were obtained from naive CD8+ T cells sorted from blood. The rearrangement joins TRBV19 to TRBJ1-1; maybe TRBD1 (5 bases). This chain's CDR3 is CASTVGDPNTEAFF. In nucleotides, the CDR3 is TGTGCCAGTACCGTGGGGGACCCGAACACTGAAGCTTTCTTT.